This is a list of T cell receptor beta chains from one sample in a study of blood T cell repertoires in COVID-19. Clones were read by immunoSEQ multiplex PCR, and TCRdb kept only the in-frame ones, dropping some. The repertoire holds tens of thousands of clones, with approximately 85% as singletons. The source material was peripheral blood. The receptors derive from a human donor in a cohort sampled during active COVID-19. CDR3s include the opening cysteine and the closing phenylalanine or tryptophan. The order of the fields is D gene, V gene, J gene, clone size, CDR3 protein, CDR3 DNA. The D gene is left open where the match is weak. Size values are once, few and many counts, or a class for expanded clones, and some rows have none.

D gene: -; V gene: TRBV1; J gene: TRBJ2-3; clone size: -; CDR3 protein: CTSSPEREGTDTQYF; CDR3 DNA: TGCACCAGCAGCCCTGAGCGGGAGGGCACAGATACGCAGTATTTT
D gene: TRBD2; V gene: TRBV10-3; J gene: TRBJ2-1; clone size: -; CDR3 protein: CAISDLGGRIGHEQFF; CDR3 DNA: TGTGCCATCAGTGATCTGGGCGGGAGGATCGGACATGAGCAGTTCTTC
D gene: -; V gene: TRBV5-1; J gene: TRBJ2-2; clone size: -; CDR3 protein: CASFEGDIGTGELFF; CDR3 DNA: TGCGCCAGCTTTGAAGGGGACATTGGCACCGGGGAGCTGTTTTTT
D gene: -; V gene: TRBV5-1; J gene: TRBJ2-7; clone size: -; CDR3 protein: CASGSDYSYEQYF; CDR3 DNA: TGCGCCAGCGGATCGGACTACTCCTACGAGCAGTACTTC
D gene: -; V gene: TRBV4-1; J gene: TRBJ2-1; clone size: -; CDR3 protein: CASSPRSLGMYNEQFF; CDR3 DNA: TGCGCCAGCAGCCCTAGAAGCCTGGGTATGTACAATGAGCAGTTCTTC
D gene: -; V gene: TRBV28; J gene: TRBJ2-1; clone size: -; CDR3 protein: CASSYRTAYNEQFF; CDR3 DNA: TGTGCCAGCAGTTATAGGACAGCCTACAATGAGCAGTTCTTC
D gene: -; V gene: TRBV15; J gene: TRBJ2-5; clone size: -; CDR3 protein: CATSRDLGDLETQYF; CDR3 DNA: TGTGCCACCAGCAGAGATTTAGGGGACTTGGAGACCCAGTACTTC
D gene: TRBD2; V gene: TRBV6-1; J gene: TRBJ2-1; clone size: -; CDR3 protein: CASSEALTSGSGNEQFF; CDR3 DNA: TGTGCCAGCAGTGAAGCGCTGACTAGCGGGAGCGGGAATGAGCAGTTCTTC
D gene: TRBD1; V gene: TRBV7-9; J gene: TRBJ2-5; clone size: -; CDR3 protein: CASSLGQGAWETQYF; CDR3 DNA: TGTGCCAGCAGCTTAGGGCAGGGGGCCTGGGAGACCCAGTACTTC
D gene: -; V gene: TRBV7-8; J gene: TRBJ1-2; clone size: -; CDR3 protein: CASSLFEGVGALGYGYTF; CDR3 DNA: TGTGCCAGCAGCTTATTCGAAGGAGTAGGGGCCCTGGGCTATGGCTACACCTTC
D gene: -; V gene: TRBV28; J gene: TRBJ2-7; clone size: once; CDR3 protein: CASTQGRWVYEQYF; CDR3 DNA: TGTGCCAGCACGCAGGGGAGATGGGTCTACGAGCAGTACTTC
D gene: -; V gene: TRBV29-1; J gene: TRBJ2-3; clone size: -; CDR3 protein: CSVSGFQSTDTQYF; CDR3 DNA: TGCAGCGTTAGCGGTTTCCAGAGCACAGATACGCAGTATTTT
D gene: TRBD1; V gene: TRBV2; J gene: TRBJ1-1; clone size: -; CDR3 protein: CASRTGYPEAFF; CDR3 DNA: TGTGCCAGCAGGACAGGGTATCCTGAAGCTTTCTTT
D gene: -; V gene: TRBV27; J gene: TRBJ2-1; clone size: -; CDR3 protein: CASSFYTSYNEQFF; CDR3 DNA: TGTGCCAGCAGTTTCTATACCTCCTACAATGAGCAGTTCTTC
D gene: -; V gene: TRBV4-3; J gene: TRBJ1-2; clone size: -; CDR3 protein: CASSQDMAGDNYGYTF; CDR3 DNA: TGCGCCAGCAGCCAAGATATGGCAGGGGATAACTATGGCTACACCTTC
D gene: TRBD2; V gene: TRBV5-1; J gene: TRBJ2-7; clone size: once; CDR3 protein: CASSIGLAQTYEQYF; CDR3 DNA: TGCGCCAGCAGCATTGGACTAGCGCAAACCTACGAGCAGTACTTC
D gene: -; V gene: TRBV28; J gene: TRBJ2-7; clone size: -; CDR3 protein: CASTPGAGDEQYF; CDR3 DNA: TGTGCCAGCACCCCCGGCGCCGGGGACGAGCAGTACTTC
D gene: -; V gene: TRBV19; J gene: TRBJ1-1; clone size: -; CDR3 protein: CASSIARANTEAFF; CDR3 DNA: TGTGCCAGTAGTATTGCGCGCGCGAACACTGAAGCTTTCTTT
D gene: -; V gene: TRBV6-6; J gene: TRBJ1-1; clone size: once; CDR3 protein: CASSLLGIEAFF; CDR3 DNA: TGTGCCAGCAGTTTGCTAGGCATTGAAGCTTTCTTT
D gene: TRBD1; V gene: TRBV7-9; J gene: TRBJ2-3; clone size: -; CDR3 protein: CASSLRTGEYTDTQYF; CDR3 DNA: TGTGCCAGCAGCTTGCGGACAGGGGAATACACAGATACGCAGTATTTT
D gene: -; V gene: TRBV11-3; J gene: TRBJ2-3; clone size: -; CDR3 protein: CASSLARDTDTQYF; CDR3 DNA: TGTGCCAGCAGCTTAGCGAGGGACACAGATACGCAGTATTTT
D gene: TRBD2; V gene: TRBV3-1/TRBV3-2; J gene: TRBJ2-5; clone size: -; CDR3 protein: CASSQDGWLAGGETQYF; CDR3 DNA: TGTGCCAGCAGCCAAGACGGGTGGCTAGCGGGAGGGGAGACCCAGTACTTC
D gene: -; V gene: TRBV10-3; J gene: TRBJ1-5; clone size: -; CDR3 protein: CAISREPSNQPQHF; CDR3 DNA: TGTGCCATCTCGAGGGAACCCAGCAATCAGCCCCAGCATTTT
D gene: TRBD1; V gene: TRBV27; J gene: TRBJ2-3; clone size: -; CDR3 protein: CASSSGRGPNTQYF; CDR3 DNA: TGTGCCAGCAGTTCGGGCAGGGGGCCTAATACGCAGTATTTT
D gene: -; V gene: TRBV3-1/TRBV3-2; J gene: TRBJ2-3; clone size: -; CDR3 protein: CASSQSSDTQYF; CDR3 DNA: TGTGCCAGCAGCCAGTCGTCAGATACGCAGTATTTT
D gene: -; V gene: TRBV30; J gene: TRBJ1-2; clone size: -; CDR3 protein: CAWSPFYPRDRHIYGYTF; CDR3 DNA: TGTGCCTGGAGTCCCTTCTACCCCCGAGACAGGCATATTTATGGCTACACCTTC
D gene: -; V gene: TRBV28; J gene: TRBJ1-1; clone size: -; CDR3 protein: CASSRGDSMNTEAFF; CDR3 DNA: TGTGCCAGCAGTCGTGGGGACTCGATGAACACTGAAGCTTTCTTT
D gene: TRBD2; V gene: TRBV6-5; J gene: TRBJ2-1; clone size: -; CDR3 protein: CASSYQASGSLEQFF; CDR3 DNA: TGTGCCAGCAGTTACCAGGCTAGCGGGAGCTTAGAGCAGTTCTTC
D gene: TRBD1; V gene: TRBV30; J gene: TRBJ1-4; clone size: -; CDR3 protein: CAWGTTGTAEKLFF; CDR3 DNA: TGTGCCTGGGGTACAACCGGGACAGCTGAAAAACTGTTTTTT
D gene: TRBD1; V gene: TRBV5-4; J gene: TRBJ2-5; clone size: -; CDR3 protein: CASSQGQGRETQYF; CDR3 DNA: TGTGCCAGCAGCCAGGGACAGGGAAGGGAGACCCAGTACTTC
D gene: TRBD2; V gene: TRBV18; J gene: TRBJ2-7; clone size: -; CDR3 protein: CASSTGTSGPYEQYF; CDR3 DNA: TGTGCCAGCTCAACCGGGACTAGCGGACCCTACGAGCAGTACTTC
D gene: TRBD2; V gene: TRBV7-8; J gene: TRBJ2-1; clone size: -; CDR3 protein: CASSLVAGGNNEQFF; CDR3 DNA: TGTGCCAGCAGCTTAGTGGCGGGAGGGAACAATGAGCAGTTCTTC
D gene: -; V gene: TRBV12-2; J gene: TRBJ2-2; clone size: -; CDR3 protein: CASRLVITGELFF; CDR3 DNA: TGTGCAAGTCGCTTAGTAATCACCGGGGAGCTGTTTTTT
D gene: TRBD2; V gene: TRBV5-4; J gene: TRBJ2-1; clone size: -; CDR3 protein: CASSWGWGGSTYNEQFF; CDR3 DNA: TGTGCCAGCAGCTGGGGCTGGGGCGGGAGTACCTACAATGAGCAGTTCTTC
D gene: -; V gene: TRBV10-2; J gene: TRBJ1-6; clone size: -; CDR3 protein: CASGRGPDYNSPLHF; CDR3 DNA: TGCGCCAGCGGCCGCGGCCCTGACTATAATTCACCCCTCCACTTT
D gene: -; V gene: TRBV2; J gene: TRBJ1-2; clone size: few; CDR3 protein: CAGDTLNYGYTF; CDR3 DNA: TGTGCCGGGGACACCCTTAACTATGGCTACACCTTC
D gene: TRBD2; V gene: TRBV10-1; J gene: TRBJ2-3; clone size: -; CDR3 protein: CASSENPAGGADTQYF; CDR3 DNA: TGCGCCAGCAGTGAGAACCCCGCGGGAGGAGCAGATACGCAGTATTTT
D gene: -; V gene: TRBV18; J gene: TRBJ1-1; clone size: -; CDR3 protein: CASSGTPNTEAFF; CDR3 DNA: TGTGCCAGCTCCGGGACACCGAACACTGAAGCTTTCTTT
D gene: -; V gene: TRBV6-5; J gene: TRBJ2-7; clone size: -; CDR3 protein: CASGRVGSRNEQYF; CDR3 DNA: TGTGCCAGCGGCCGTGTCGGGAGTAGGAACGAGCAGTACTTC
D gene: -; V gene: TRBV11-2; J gene: TRBJ2-5; clone size: -; CDR3 protein: CASRGLGLQFQETQYF; CDR3 DNA: TGTGCCAGCAGGGGTCTGGGACTCCAATTCCAAGAGACCCAGTACTTC
D gene: TRBD1; V gene: TRBV2; J gene: TRBJ1-3; clone size: -; CDR3 protein: CASMGTAGNTIYF; CDR3 DNA: TGTGCCAGCATGGGGACAGCCGGAAACACCATATATTTT
D gene: TRBD2; V gene: TRBV18; J gene: TRBJ2-1; clone size: -; CDR3 protein: CASSREAGNEQFF; CDR3 DNA: TGTGCCAGCTCAAGGGAAGCGGGGAATGAGCAGTTCTTC
D gene: -; V gene: TRBV5-4; J gene: TRBJ2-1; clone size: -; CDR3 protein: CASSVPQGSYNEQFF; CDR3 DNA: TGTGCCAGCAGCGTCCCCCAGGGGTCGTACAATGAGCAGTTCTTC
D gene: -; V gene: TRBV6-5; J gene: TRBJ2-6; clone size: -; CDR3 protein: CASRRSGANVLTF; CDR3 DNA: TGTGCCAGCAGGCGGTCTGGGGCCAACGTCCTGACTTTC
D gene: TRBD2; V gene: TRBV18; J gene: TRBJ2-7; clone size: few; CDR3 protein: CASSPGLESEQYF; CDR3 DNA: TGTGCCAGCTCGCCGGGACTAGAAAGCGAGCAGTACTTC
D gene: -; V gene: TRBV29-1; J gene: TRBJ1-1; clone size: -; CDR3 protein: CSVDQGLTEAFF; CDR3 DNA: TGCAGCGTTGATCAGGGACTAACTGAAGCTTTCTTT
D gene: TRBD1; V gene: TRBV10-3; J gene: TRBJ1-1; clone size: -; CDR3 protein: CAISATGTGDTEAFF; CDR3 DNA: TGTGCCATCAGCGCAACCGGGACAGGGGACACTGAAGCTTTCTTT
D gene: TRBD1; V gene: TRBV19; J gene: TRBJ1-1; clone size: few; CDR3 protein: CASSIFLRKTGGGTEAFF; CDR3 DNA: TGTGCCAGTAGTATTTTCTTGCGTAAGACAGGGGGTGGCACTGAAGCTTTCTTT
D gene: -; V gene: TRBV7-3; J gene: TRBJ2-3; clone size: once; CDR3 protein: CASSSRESRDTQYF; CDR3 DNA: TGTGCCAGCAGCTCCCGGGAGAGCAGGGATACGCAGTATTTT
D gene: -; V gene: TRBV6-1; J gene: TRBJ2-3; clone size: -; CDR3 protein: CASSEYWTSKGEYF; CDR3 DNA: TGTGCCAGCAGTGAATATTGGACCTCCAAGGGGGAGTATTTT
D gene: TRBD1; V gene: TRBV11-2; J gene: TRBJ2-5; clone size: -; CDR3 protein: CASSFKQGMGQETQYF; CDR3 DNA: TGTGCCAGCAGCTTTAAACAGGGGATGGGTCAAGAGACCCAGTACTTC
D gene: TRBD2; V gene: TRBV27; J gene: TRBJ2-7; clone size: -; CDR3 protein: CASSPRLAESEQYF; CDR3 DNA: TGTGCCAGCAGTCCACGACTAGCCGAGTCCGAGCAGTACTTC
D gene: TRBD1; V gene: TRBV14; J gene: TRBJ1-2; clone size: once; CDR3 protein: CARFVGFVRQGYGYTF; CDR3 DNA: TGTGCCAGGTTTGTCGGGTTCGTGCGACAGGGCTATGGCTACACCTTC
D gene: -; V gene: TRBV28; J gene: TRBJ2-4; clone size: -; CDR3 protein: CASTPGRTDKNIQYF; CDR3 DNA: TGTGCCAGCACCCCCGGGCGGACAGACAAAAACATTCAGTACTTC
D gene: -; V gene: TRBV7-2; J gene: TRBJ1-4; clone size: few; CDR3 protein: CASSFEVEEKLFF; CDR3 DNA: TGTGCCAGCAGCTTTGAGGTAGAAGAAAAACTGTTTTTT
D gene: -; V gene: TRBV18; J gene: TRBJ1-1; clone size: -; CDR3 protein: CASSAGTPGDTEAFF; CDR3 DNA: TGTGCCAGCTCAGCCGGGACTCCGGGCGACACTGAAGCTTTCTTT
D gene: TRBD1; V gene: TRBV24-1; J gene: TRBJ2-7; clone size: few; CDR3 protein: CATKGTVENEQYF; CDR3 DNA: TGTGCCACCAAAGGGACAGTCGAGAACGAGCAGTACTTC